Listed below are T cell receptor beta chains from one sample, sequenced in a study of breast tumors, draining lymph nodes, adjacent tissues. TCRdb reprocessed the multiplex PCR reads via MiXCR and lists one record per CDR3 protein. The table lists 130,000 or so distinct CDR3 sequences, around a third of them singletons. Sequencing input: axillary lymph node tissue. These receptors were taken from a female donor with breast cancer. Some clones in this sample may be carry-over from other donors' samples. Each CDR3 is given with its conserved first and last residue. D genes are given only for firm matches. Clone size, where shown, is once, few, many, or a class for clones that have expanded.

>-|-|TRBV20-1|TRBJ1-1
TGCAGTGCTAGTGGGGACCGGGGGAACACTGAAGCTTTCTTT
CSASGDRGNTEAFF
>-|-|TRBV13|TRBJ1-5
TGTGCCAGCAGCTTAGGCGTGGCAGTCATCCAAGAGACCCAGCATTTT
CASSLGVAVIQETQHF
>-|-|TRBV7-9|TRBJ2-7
TGTGCCAGCAGCCCGGACTTGGGTTTGAACACCGGGGCTAGCTCCTACGAGCAGTACTTC
CASSPDLGLNTGASSYEQYF
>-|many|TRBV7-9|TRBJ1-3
TGTGCCAGCAGCCTCCCAGTGGCCTCTGGAAACACCATATATTTT
CASSLPVASGNTIYF
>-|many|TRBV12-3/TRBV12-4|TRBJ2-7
TGTGCCAGCAGTCCTCGGGACACCTCCTACGAGCAGTACTTC
CASSPRDTSYEQYF
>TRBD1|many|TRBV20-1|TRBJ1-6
TGCAGTGCTAGAGTGGGGACAGTTAATTCACCCCTCCACTTT
CSARVGTVNSPLHF
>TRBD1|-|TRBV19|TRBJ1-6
TGTGCCAGTAGTACCGCGGGACAGGGCGGCTCACCCCTCCACTTT
CASSTAGQGGSPLHF
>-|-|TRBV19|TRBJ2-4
TGTGCCAGTAGTATAGGAGGCGGCGAGGGGATTCAGTACTTC
CASSIGGGEGIQYF
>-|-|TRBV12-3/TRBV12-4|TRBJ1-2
TGTGCCAGCAGTTTAATTATGCGGGGGGCCCCTAACTATGGCTACACCTTC
CASSLIMRGAPNYGYTF
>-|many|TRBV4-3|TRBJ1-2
TGCGCCAGCAGCCAAGAATGGACAGCATCTAACTATGGCTACACCTTC
CASSQEWTASNYGYTF